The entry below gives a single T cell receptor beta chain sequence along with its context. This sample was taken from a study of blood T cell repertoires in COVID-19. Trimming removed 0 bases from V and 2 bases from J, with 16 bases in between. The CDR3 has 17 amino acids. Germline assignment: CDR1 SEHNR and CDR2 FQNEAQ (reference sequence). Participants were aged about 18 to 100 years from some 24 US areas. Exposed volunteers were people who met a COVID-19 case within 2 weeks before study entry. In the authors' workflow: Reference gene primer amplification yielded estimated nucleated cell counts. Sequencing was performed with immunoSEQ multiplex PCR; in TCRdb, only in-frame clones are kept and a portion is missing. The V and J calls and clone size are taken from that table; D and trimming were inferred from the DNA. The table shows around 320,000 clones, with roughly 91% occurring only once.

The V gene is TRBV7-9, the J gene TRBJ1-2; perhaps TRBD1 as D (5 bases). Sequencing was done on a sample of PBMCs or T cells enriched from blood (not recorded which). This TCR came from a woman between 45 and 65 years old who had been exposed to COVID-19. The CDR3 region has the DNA TGTGCCAGCAGCTTAGCGGTTTCGCCGGAGGGGAACTATGGCTACACCTTC. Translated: CASSLAVSPEGNYGYTF.